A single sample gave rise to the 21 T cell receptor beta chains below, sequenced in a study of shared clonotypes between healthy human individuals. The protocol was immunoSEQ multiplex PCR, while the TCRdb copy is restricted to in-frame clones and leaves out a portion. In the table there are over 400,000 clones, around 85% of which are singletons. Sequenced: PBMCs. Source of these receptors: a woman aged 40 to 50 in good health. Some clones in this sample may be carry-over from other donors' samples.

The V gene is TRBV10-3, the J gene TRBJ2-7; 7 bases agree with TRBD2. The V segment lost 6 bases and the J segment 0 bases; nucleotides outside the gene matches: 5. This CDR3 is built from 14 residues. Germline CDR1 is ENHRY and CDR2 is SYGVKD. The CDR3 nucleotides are TGTGCCATCAGCGCCGGGACTACCTCCTACGAGCAGTACTTC. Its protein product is CAISAGTTSYEQYF.

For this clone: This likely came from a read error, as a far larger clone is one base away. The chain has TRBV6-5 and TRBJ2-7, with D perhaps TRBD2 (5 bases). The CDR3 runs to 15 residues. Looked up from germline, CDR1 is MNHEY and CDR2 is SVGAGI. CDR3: CASSVSTDSSYEQCF. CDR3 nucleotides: TGTGCCAGCAGCGTCTCTACGGACTCATCCTACGAGCAGTGCTTC.

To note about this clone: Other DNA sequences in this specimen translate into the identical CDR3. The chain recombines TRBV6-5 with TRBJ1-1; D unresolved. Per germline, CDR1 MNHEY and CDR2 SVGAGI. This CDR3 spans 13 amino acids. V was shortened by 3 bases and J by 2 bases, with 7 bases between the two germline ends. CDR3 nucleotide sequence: TGTGCCAGCAGTTATGGAGGTAACACTGAAGCTTTCTTT. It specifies CASSYGGNTEAFF.

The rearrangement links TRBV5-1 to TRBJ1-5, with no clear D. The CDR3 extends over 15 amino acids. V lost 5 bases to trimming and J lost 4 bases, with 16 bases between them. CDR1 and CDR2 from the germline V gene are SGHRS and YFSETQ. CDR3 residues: CASSWDGQPNQPQHF. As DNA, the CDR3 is TGCGCCAGCAGTTGGGATGGTCAGCCTAATCAGCCCCAGCATTTT.

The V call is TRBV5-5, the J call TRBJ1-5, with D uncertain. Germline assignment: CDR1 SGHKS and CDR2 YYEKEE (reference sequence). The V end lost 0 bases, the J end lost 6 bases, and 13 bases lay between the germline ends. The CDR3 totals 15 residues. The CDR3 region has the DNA TGTGCCAGCAGCTTGGGGCACGAGGTTCCTCAGCCCCAGCATTTT. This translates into CASSLGHEVPQPQHF.

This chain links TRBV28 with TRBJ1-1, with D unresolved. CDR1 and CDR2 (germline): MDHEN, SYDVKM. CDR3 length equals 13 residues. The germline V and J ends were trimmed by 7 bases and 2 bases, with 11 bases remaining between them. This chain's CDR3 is CASTQAGNTEAFF. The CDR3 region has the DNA TGTGCCAGCACCCAGGCGGGTAACACTGAAGCTTTCTTT. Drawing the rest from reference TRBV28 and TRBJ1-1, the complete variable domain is DVKVTQSSRYLVKRTGEKVFLECVQDMDHENMFWYRQDPGLGLRLIYFSYDVKMKEKGDIPEGYSVSREKKERFSLILESASTNQTSMYLCASTQAGNTEAFFGQGTRLTVV.

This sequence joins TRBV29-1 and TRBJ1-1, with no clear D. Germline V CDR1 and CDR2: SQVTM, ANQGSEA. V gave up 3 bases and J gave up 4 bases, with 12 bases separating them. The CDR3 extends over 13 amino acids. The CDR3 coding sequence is TGCAGCGTTGATGAACAGACGGGCACTGAAGCTTTCTTT. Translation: CSVDEQTGTEAFF.

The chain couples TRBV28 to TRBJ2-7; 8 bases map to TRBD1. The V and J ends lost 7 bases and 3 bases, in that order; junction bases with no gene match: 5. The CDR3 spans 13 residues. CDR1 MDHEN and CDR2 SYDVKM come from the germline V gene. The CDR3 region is CASKAGGVYEQYF. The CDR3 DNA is TGTGCCAGCAAAGCAGGGGGCGTCTACGAGCAGTACTTC. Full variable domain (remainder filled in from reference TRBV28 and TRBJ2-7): DVKVTQSSRYLVKRTGEKVFLECVQDMDHENMFWYRQDPGLGLRLIYFSYDVKMKEKGDIPEGYSVSREKKERFSLILESASTNQTSMYLCASKAGGVYEQYFGPGTRLTVT.

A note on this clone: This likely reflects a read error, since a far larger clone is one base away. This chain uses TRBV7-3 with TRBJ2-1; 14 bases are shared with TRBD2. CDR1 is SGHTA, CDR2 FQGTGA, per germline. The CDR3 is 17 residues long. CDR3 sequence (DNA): TGTGCCAGCAGCATAAACGGACTAGCGGGAGGCTACGATGAGCAGTTCTTC. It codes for CASSINGLAGGYDEQFF.

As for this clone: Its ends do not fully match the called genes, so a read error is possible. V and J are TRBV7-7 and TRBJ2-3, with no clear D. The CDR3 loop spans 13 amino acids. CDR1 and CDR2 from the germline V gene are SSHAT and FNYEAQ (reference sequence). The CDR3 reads CASSSSSTDTQYF. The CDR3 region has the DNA TGTGCTAGCAGCTCTTCTAGCACAGATACGCAGTATTTT.

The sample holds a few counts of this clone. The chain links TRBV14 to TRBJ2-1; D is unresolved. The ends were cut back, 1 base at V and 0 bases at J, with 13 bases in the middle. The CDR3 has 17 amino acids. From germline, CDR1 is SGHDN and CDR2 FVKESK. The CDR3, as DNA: TGTGCCAGCAGCCAAGGGTTGGCTCGGAGCTCCTACAATGAGCAGTTCTTC. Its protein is CASSQGLARSSYNEQFF.

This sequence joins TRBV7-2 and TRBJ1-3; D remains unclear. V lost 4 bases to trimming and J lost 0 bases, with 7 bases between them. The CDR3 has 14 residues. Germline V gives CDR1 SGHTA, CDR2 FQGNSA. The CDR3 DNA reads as TGTGCCAGCAGCTATACCTCCTCTGGAAACACCATATATTTT. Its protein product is CASSYTSSGNTIYF.

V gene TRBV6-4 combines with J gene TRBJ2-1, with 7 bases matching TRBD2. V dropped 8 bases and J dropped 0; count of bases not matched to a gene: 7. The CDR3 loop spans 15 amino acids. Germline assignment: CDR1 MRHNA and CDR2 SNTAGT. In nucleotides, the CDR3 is TGTGCCAGCCGGAGGGAGGGGCCCTCCTACAATGAGCAGTTCTTC. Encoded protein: CASRREGPSYNEQFF.

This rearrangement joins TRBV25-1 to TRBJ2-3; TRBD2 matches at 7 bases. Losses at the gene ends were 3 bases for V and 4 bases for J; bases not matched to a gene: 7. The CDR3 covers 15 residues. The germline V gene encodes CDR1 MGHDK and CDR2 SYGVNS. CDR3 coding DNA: TGTGCCAGCAGTGAGGGGGGGGGAAGCGCAGATACGCAGTATTTT. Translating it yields CASSEGGGSADTQYF.

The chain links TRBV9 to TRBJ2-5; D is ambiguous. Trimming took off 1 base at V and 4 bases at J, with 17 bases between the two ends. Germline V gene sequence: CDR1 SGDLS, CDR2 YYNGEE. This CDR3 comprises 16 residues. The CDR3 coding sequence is TGTGCCAGCAGCGTAACCCCGGCCTCACGTGGAGAGACCCAGTACTTC. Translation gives CASSVTPASRGETQYF.

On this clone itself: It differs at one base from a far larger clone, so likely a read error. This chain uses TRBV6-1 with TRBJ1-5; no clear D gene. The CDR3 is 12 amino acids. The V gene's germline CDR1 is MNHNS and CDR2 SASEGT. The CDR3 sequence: CASNLGPQHQHF. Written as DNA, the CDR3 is TGTGCCAGCAATTTAGGGCCCCAGCACCAGCATTTT.

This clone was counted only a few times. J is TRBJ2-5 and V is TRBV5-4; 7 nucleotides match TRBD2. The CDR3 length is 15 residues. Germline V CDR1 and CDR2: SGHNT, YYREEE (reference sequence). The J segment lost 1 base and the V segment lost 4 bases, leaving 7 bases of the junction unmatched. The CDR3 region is CASSPGGTIQETQYF. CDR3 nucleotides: TGTGCCAGCAGCCCGGGCGGGACTATCCAAGAGACCCAGTACTTC.

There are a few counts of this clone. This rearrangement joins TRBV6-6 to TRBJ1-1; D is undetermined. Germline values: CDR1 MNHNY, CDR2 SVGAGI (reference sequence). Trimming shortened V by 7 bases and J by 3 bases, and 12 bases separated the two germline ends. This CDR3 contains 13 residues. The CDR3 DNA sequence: TGTGCCAGCAACCCAAACATTGACACTGAAGCTTTCTTT. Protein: CASNPNIDTEAFF.

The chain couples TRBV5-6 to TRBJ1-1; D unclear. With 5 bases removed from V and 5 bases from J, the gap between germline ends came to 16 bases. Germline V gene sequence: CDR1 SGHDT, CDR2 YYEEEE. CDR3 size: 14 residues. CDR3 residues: CASSPKGSGTEAFF. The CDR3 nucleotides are TGTGCCAGCAGTCCCAAGGGTTCGGGGACTGAAGCTTTCTTT.

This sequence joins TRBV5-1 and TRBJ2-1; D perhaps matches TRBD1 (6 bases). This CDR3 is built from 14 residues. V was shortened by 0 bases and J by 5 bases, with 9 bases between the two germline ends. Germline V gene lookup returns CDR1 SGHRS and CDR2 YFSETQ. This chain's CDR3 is CASSLGQVDNEQFF. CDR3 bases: TGCGCCAGCAGCTTGGGACAGGTAGACAATGAGCAGTTCTTC.

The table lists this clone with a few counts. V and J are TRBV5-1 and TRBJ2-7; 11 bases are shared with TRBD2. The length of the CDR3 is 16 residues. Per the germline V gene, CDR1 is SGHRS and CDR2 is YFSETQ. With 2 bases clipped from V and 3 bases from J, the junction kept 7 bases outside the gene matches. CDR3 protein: CASSFTGTSGFYEQYF. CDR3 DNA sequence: TGCGCCAGCAGCTTCACCGGGACTAGCGGATTCTACGAGCAGTACTTC.